One sample yielded the 5 T cell receptor beta chains listed below, sequenced in a study of type 1 and type 2 diabetes patients. PCR was run on genomic DNA. Multiplex PCR with 30 forward and 13 reverse primers amplified the TCR beta CDR3. TCRdb re-called the multiplex PCR reads through MiXCR, storing one row per CDR3 protein. The sample holds about 250,000 distinct CDR3 sequences, roughly 50% seen once. Sequenced input: peripheral blood mononuclear cells (PBMCs). The receptor source for this set is a man aged 18 to 30 with type 2 diabetes.

This clonotype was picked up a small number of times. This sequence joins TRBV19 and TRBJ2-7; possibly TRBD1 for D (6 bases). CDR1 is LNHDA, CDR2 SQIVND, per germline (reference sequence). V was trimmed by 4 bases and J by 2 bases, leaving 9 bases between them. The CDR3 spans 13 residues. CDR3 in DNA: TGTGCCAGTAGTACCGGACAGACCTACGAGCAGTACTTC. Its protein product is CASSTGQTYEQYF.

This clonotype was seen a few times. This chain connects TRBV5-4 to TRBJ2-5; 8 bases align to TRBD1. Germline V CDR1 and CDR2: SGHNT, YYREEE (reference sequence). The CDR3 sequence is 15 residues long. The J segment lost 8 bases and the V segment lost 5 bases, leaving 14 bases of the junction unmatched. CDR3 residues: CASREGQVELSTQYF. CDR3 bases: TGTGCCAGCAGGGAGGGACAGGTGGAGTTAAGTACCCAGTACTTC.

In regard to this clonotype: One end of the junction varies from germline; a read error may be responsible. This chain links TRBV2 with TRBJ2-7, with TRBD2 matching 11 bases. This CDR3 has 16 amino acids. Germline V gene data show CDR1 as SNHLY and CDR2 as FYNNEI. The chain's CDR3 is CAISDQPGLADYEQYF. The CDR3 nucleotides read TGTGCCATCAGTGATCAACCGGGACTAGCGGACTACGAGCAGTACTTC.

A word on this clonotype: The conserved phenylalanine or tryptophan normally closing the CDR3 is absent here, so this likely arose from a read error. The CDR3 bases are TGTGCCAGTAGTTTGACTAGCGCCGCCTACGAGCAGTACCTC. Its translation is CASSLTSAAYEQYL. The V and J genes are TRBV19 and TRBJ2-7, with 8 bases fitting TRBD2. Germline loops: CDR1 LNHDA, CDR2 SQIVND (reference sequence). J lost 2 bases, V lost 5 bases, and 5 bases had no gene match. This CDR3 comprises 14 residues.

The chain joins TRBV6-1 to TRBJ1-6; 8 bases are shared with TRBD1. Unmatched junction bases numbered 3, after V lost 5 bases and J lost 0 bases. The CDR3 has 16 residues. Germline values: CDR1 MNHNS, CDR2 SASEGT. CDR3 loop: CASSRGQGSYNSPLHF. Written as DNA, the CDR3 is TGTGCCAGCAGTAGAGGACAGGGCTCCTATAATTCACCCCTCCACTTT.